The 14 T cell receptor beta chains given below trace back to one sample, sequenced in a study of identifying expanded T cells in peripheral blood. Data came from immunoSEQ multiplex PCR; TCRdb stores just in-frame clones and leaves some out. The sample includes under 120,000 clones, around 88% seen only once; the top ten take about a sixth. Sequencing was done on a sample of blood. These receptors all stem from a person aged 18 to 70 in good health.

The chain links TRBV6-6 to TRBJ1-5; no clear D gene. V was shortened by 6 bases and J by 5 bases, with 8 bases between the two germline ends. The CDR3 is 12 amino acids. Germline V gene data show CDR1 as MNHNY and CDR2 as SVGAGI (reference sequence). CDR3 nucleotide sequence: TGTGCCAGCAGCCGAGCCGATCAGCCCCAGCATTTT. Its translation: CASSRADQPQHF.

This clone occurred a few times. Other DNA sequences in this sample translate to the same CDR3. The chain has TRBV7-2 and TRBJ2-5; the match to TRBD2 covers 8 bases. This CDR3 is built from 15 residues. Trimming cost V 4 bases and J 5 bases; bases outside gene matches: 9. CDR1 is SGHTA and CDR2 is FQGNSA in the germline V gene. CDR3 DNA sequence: TGTGCCAGCAGCTATCAACGGGGGGGCGGGGAGACCCAGTACTTC. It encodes CASSYQRGGGETQYF.

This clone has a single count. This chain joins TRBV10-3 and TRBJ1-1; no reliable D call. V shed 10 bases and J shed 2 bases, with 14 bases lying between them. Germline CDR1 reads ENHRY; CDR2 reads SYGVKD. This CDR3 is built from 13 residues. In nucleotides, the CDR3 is TGTGCCACCCGGTTTGGCAGCAACACTGAAGCTTTCTTT. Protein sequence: CATRFGSNTEAFF.

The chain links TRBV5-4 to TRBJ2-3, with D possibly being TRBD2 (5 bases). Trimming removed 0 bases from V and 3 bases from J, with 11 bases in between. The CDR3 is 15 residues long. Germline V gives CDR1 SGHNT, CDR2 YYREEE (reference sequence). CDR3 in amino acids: CASSLGPLATDTQYF. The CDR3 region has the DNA TGTGCCAGCAGCTTGGGACCCCTAGCTACAGATACGCAGTATTTT.

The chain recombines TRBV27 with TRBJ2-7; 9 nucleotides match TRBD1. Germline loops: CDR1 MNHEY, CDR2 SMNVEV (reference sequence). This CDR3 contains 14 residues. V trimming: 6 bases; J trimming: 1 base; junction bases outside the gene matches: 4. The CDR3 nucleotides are TGTGCCAGCAGGCCGACAGGGGGTTCCTACGAGCAGTACTTC. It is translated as CASRPTGGSYEQYF.

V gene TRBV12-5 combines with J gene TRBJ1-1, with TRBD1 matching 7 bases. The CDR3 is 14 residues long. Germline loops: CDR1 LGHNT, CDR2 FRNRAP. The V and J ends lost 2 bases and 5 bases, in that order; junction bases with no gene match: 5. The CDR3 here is CASGLYIQGTEAFF. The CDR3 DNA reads TGTGCTAGTGGTTTGTACATACAGGGGACTGAAGCTTTCTTT.

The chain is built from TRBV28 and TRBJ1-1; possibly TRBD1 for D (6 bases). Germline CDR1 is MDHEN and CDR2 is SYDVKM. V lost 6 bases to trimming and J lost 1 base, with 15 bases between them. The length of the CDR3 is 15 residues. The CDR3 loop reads CASSSEGVANTEAFF. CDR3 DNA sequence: TGTGCCAGCAGCTCTGAGGGGGTCGCGAACACTGAAGCTTTCTTT.

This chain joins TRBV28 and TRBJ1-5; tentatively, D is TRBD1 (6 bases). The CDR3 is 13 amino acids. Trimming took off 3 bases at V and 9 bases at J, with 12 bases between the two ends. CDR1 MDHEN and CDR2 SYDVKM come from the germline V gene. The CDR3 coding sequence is TGTGCCAGCAGTTTTGATACAGGGCGGCCCCAGCATTTT. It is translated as CASSFDTGRPQHF.

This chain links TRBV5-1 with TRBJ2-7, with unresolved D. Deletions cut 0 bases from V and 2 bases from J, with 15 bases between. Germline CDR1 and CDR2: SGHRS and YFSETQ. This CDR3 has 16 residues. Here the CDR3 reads CASSLGPDPTTYEQYF. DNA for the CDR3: TGCGCCAGCAGCTTGGGTCCAGACCCAACCACCTACGAGCAGTACTTC.

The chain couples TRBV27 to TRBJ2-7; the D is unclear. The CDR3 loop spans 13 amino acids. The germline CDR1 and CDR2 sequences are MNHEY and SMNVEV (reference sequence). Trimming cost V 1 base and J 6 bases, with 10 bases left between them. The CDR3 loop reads CASSLFYGLEQYF. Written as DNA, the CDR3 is TGTGCCAGCAGTTTATTCTATGGCCTCGAGCAGTACTTC.

The CDR3 protein is CASSLVPGGPGDTQYF. In DNA, the CDR3 is TGTGCCAGCAGCTTAGTTCCGGGGGGGCCTGGAGATACGCAGTATTTT. This sequence joins TRBV7-2 and TRBJ2-3, with 8 bases aligning to TRBD2. Germline V gene data show CDR1 as SGHTA and CDR2 as FQGNSA. CDR3 size: 16 residues. V lost 1 base to trimming and J lost 5 bases; unmatched junction nucleotides: 8.

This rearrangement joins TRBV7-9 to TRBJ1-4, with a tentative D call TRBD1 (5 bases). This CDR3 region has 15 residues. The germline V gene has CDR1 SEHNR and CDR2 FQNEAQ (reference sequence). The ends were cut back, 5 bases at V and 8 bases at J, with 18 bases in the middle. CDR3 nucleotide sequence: TGTGCCAGCAGCCCCCCCTTAGGGGTGGGAGAAAAACTGTTTTTT. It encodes CASSPPLGVGEKLFF. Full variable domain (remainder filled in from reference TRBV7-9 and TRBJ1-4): DTGVSQNPRHKITKRGQNVTFRCDPISEHNRLYWYRQTLGQGPEFLTYFQNEAQLEKSRLLSDRFSAERPKGSFSTLEIQRTEQGDSAMYLCASSPPLGVGEKLFFGSGTQLSVL.

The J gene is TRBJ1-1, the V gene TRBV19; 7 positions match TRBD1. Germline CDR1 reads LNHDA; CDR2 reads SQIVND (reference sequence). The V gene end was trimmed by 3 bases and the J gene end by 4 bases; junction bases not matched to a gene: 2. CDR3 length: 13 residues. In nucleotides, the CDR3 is TGTGCCAGTAGTATGAACAGGGGCACTGAAGCTTTCTTT. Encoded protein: CASSMNRGTEAFF.

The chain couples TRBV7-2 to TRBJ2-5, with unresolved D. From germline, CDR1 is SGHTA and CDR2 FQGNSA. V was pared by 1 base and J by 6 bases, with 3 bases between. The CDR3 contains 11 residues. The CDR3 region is CASSLEQTQYF. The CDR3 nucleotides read TGTGCCAGCAGCTTAGAGCAGACCCAGTACTTC.